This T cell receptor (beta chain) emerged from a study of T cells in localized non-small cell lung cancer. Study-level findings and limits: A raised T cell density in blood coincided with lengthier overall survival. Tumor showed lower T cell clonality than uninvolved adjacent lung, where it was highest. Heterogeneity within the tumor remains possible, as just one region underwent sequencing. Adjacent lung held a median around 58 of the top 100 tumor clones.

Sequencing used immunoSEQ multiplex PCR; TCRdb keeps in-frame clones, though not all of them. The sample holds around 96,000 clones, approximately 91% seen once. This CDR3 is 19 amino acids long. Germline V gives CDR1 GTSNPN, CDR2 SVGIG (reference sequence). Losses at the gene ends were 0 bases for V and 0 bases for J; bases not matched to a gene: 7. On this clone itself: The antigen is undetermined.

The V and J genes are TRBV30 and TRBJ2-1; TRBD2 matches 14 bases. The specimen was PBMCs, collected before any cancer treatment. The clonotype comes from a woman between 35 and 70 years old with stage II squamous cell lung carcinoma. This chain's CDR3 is CAWSVPGLAGGLSYNEQFF. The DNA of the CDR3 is TGTGCCTGGAGTGTACCCGGACTAGCGGGAGGTCTCTCCTACAATGAGCAGTTCTTC. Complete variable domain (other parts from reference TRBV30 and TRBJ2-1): SQTIHQWPATLVQPVGSPLSLECTVEGTSNPNLYWYRQAAGRGLQLLFYSVGIGQISSEVPQNLSASRPQDRQFILSSKKLLLSDSGFYLCAWSVPGLAGGLSYNEQFFGPGTRLTVL.